The clone carrying this T cell receptor beta chain occurred many times. Its cognate antigen is unknown. CDR1 MNHNS and CDR2 SASEGT come from the germline V gene. V was shortened by 6 bases and J by 1 base, with 11 bases between the two germline ends. CDR3 length equals 14 residues. The entry originates in a study of CD8+CD57+ T cells in acquired aplastic anemia. Overall study: The DNA of sorted CD4+ and CD8+ cells averaged approximately 3.2 ug. Study-wide results and limits: Statistical testing detected no significant gap in CD8+ Simpson's diversity between patients and controls. Patients and controls shared under 30 CD8+ CDR3 sequences, highly expressed in patients.

Genomic DNA acted as the template from which TCR beta VDJ combination and CDR3 sequence profiling were carried out. TCRdb passed the reads through MiXCR, listing each CDR3 protein once. The sample contains over 250,000 distinct CDR3 sequences, roughly 53% of which appear only once. Previously, flow cytometry had revealed CD8+CD57+ cell expansion in the patients chosen for sequencing. All patients were therapy-naive when blood was sampled. This clonotype was sampled from a human donor with aplastic anemia. The chain combines TRBV6-1 with TRBJ2-3; no reliable D call. Sequencing was performed on sorted CD4+, CD8+, or CD8+CD57+ T cells (not recorded which) from PBMCs. The CDR3 DNA is TGTGCCAGCAGAACCACCCGGGGCACAGATACGCAGTATTTT. Translated, it gives CASRTTRGTDTQYF.